This T cell receptor beta chain is from a study of prognosis after radiotherapy for stage I lung cancer. The overall study: Participants consisted of stage I non-small cell lung cancer patients, who were enrolled between early 2018 and early 2019.

The study amplified the TCR beta CDR3 region from genomic DNA. This amplification was carried out by two rounds of multiplex PCR. The first round of PCR was done with primers that matched each TRBV and TRBJ gene. TCRdb fed the multiplex PCR reads into MiXCR, producing one record per CDR3 protein. The sample shows 26,000 or so distinct CDR3 sequences, approximately 29% of them seen only once. The sample holds a few counts of this clonotype. Antigen: not known. A much larger clonotype is one base distant, so this may be a read error. General observations from the study: Determination of whether the expanded TCR clones were tumor-specific was not performed. Patients who had metastases reportedly showed TRBV and TRBJ gene usage that varied from that of patients who did not.

Blood was drawn (approximately 6.5 milliliters of peripheral blood) at each of two time points. This receptor was taken from a donor over 45 with non-small cell lung cancer. The specimen comprised PBMCs, sampled before or after stereotactic body radiation therapy (not recorded which).

Written as DNA, the CDR3 is TGTGCCAGCTCCCCTCAAACAGGGCCAACTAACTATGGCAACACCTTC. Translating gives CASSPQTGPTNYGNTF. V usage is TRBV18 and J usage is TRBJ1-2; the D gene is possibly TRBD1 (6 bases). Germline CDR1 KGHSH, CDR2 LQKENI. The CDR3 has 16 residues.